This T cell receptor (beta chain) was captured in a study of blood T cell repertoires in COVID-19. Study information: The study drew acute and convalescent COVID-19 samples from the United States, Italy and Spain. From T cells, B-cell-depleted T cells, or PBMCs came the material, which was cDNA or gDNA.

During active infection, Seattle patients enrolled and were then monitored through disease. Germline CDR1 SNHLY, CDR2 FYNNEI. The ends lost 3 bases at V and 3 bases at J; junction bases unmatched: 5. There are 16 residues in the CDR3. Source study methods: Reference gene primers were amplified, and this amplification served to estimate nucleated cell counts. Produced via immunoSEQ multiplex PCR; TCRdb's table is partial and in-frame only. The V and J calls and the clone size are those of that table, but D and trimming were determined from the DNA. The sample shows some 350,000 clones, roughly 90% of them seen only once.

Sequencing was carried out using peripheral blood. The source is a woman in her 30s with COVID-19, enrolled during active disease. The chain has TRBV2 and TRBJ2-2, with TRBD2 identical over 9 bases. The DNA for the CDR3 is TGTGCCAGCAGTGAGGGGGGGACTAGCTACACCGGGGAGCTGTTTTTT. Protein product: CASSEGGTSYTGELFF.